This record looks at one T cell receptor (beta chain) sequence and its context. Its antigen remains unidentified. TCRdb re-analysed the RT-PCR reads in MiXCR, keeping a single row per CDR3 protein. The table records under 950,000 distinct CDR3 sequences, approximately 21% of them present only once. Trimming took off 9 bases at V and 4 bases at J, with 22 bases between the two ends. Germline V gene data show CDR1 as SNHLY and CDR2 as FYNNEI. CDR3 length: 16 residues. The sample originates from a study of response to subunit inactivated influenza vaccine. Whole-study findings and limits: Every seasonal influenza vaccination brings in few new T cells, the authors suggested.

This sample comprised PBMCs from blood, obtained approximately 5 days after vaccination. The sequence was collected from a man aged 45-60 years who received an inactivated influenza vaccine. V gene TRBV2 combines with J gene TRBJ2-1; possible D gene TRBD1, 6 bases. For the CDR3, the DNA is TGTGCCAGGAGACAGGCGCCCGACTTTGTATACAATGAGCAGTTCTTC. It is translated as CARRQAPDFVYNEQFF.